These 11 T cell receptor beta chains originate from one sample sequenced in a study of coeliac disease. Assay used: immunoSEQ multiplex PCR; TCRdb lists only in-frame clones, some missing. The data show about 6,500 clones, less than 80% seen once. Sequencing used lymphocytes from the gut lamina propria. All receptors come from a man aged 55 to 69 with celiac disease on a gluten-free diet.

This clone was observed once. The chain carries TRBV6-5 and TRBJ2-7; TRBD1 aligns across 12 bases. Trimming cost V 6 bases and J 2 bases; bases outside gene matches: 5. Germline lookup yields CDR1 MNHEY and CDR2 SVGAGI. This CDR3 comprises 15 residues. This chain's CDR3 is CASRAGTGGAYEQYF. The CDR3 coding sequence is TGTGCCAGCAGGGCCGGGACAGGGGGCGCCTACGAGCAGTACTTC.

This chain joins TRBV28 and TRBJ2-2, with TRBD1 matching 10 bases. This CDR3 spans 18 amino acids. V shed 3 bases and J 6 bases; nucleotides not matched to a gene: 13. CDR1 is MDHEN and CDR2 is SYDVKM in the germline V gene. The CDR3 protein is CASSFFVRGQGLPGELFF. The CDR3 DNA reads TGTGCCAGCAGTTTTTTCGTAAGGGGACAGGGGTTACCCGGGGAGCTGTTTTTT.

The rearrangement joins TRBV5-1 to TRBJ1-1, with D uncertain. Germline loops: CDR1 SGHRS, CDR2 YFSETQ. V dropped 5 bases and J dropped 1 base, with 9 bases sitting between them. The length of the CDR3 is 13 residues. In DNA, the CDR3 is TGCGCCAGCAGGGCTCAGGAGAACACTGAAGCTTTCTTT. It codes for CASRAQENTEAFF.

The chain joins TRBV18 to TRBJ1-5, with 9 bases fitting TRBD1. Trimming removed 3 bases from V and 0 bases from J; junction bases left unmatched: 15. CDR3 length equals 20 residues. CDR1 and CDR2 (germline): KGHSH, LQKENI. CDR3 DNA sequence: TGTGCCAGCTCACCCGTAAACAGGGGGCTAGGCTATTATAGCAATCAGCCCCAGCATTTT. Translation: CASSPVNRGLGYYSNQPQHF.

In its sample, this clone was seen once. CDR3 region: CASSLQLAFETQYF. CDR3 in DNA: TGTGCCAGCAGTTTACAGCTAGCCTTCGAGACCCAGTACTTC. The chain uses TRBV28 and TRBJ2-5; maybe TRBD2 (5 bases). CDR3 length: 14 amino acids. Trimming left V 2 bases short and J 5 bases short, with 12 bases between. Germline V lookup: CDR1 MDHEN, CDR2 SYDVKM.

The J gene is TRBJ1-4, the V gene TRBV28; weak D call: TRBD1 (6 bases). This CDR3 has 14 amino acids. The germline V and J ends were trimmed by 1 base and 3 bases, with 6 bases remaining between them. Germline lookup yields CDR1 MDHEN and CDR2 SYDVKM. The CDR3 sequence: CASSLSGANEKLFF. The CDR3 DNA follows: TGTGCCAGCAGTTTATCAGGGGCTAATGAAAAACTGTTTTTT.

This chain links TRBV7-8 with TRBJ2-1, with 12 nucleotides matching TRBD2. V dropped 2 bases and J dropped 6; count of bases not matched to a gene: 2. This CDR3 has 15 amino acids. The germline V gene encodes CDR1 SGHVS and CDR2 FQNEAQ. The DNA of the CDR3 is TGTGCCAGCAGCTTACTAGCGGGGGGGCTCAATGAGCAGTTCTTC. Translated, it gives CASSLLAGGLNEQFF. The whole variable domain, remainder taken from reference TRBV7-8 and TRBJ2-1, is GAGVSQSPRYKVAKRGQDVALRCDPISGHVSLFWYQQALGQGPEFLTYFQNEAQLDKSGLPSDRFFAERPEGSVSTLKIQRTQQEDSAVYLCASSLLAGGLNEQFFGPGTRLTVL.

This clone was seen a single time. The CDR3 region has the DNA TGTGCCAGCCTTGCCGCAGTCGGCTACACCTTC. Protein sequence: CASLAAVGYTF. The V gene is TRBV28, the J gene TRBJ1-2; D is ambiguous. The CDR3 runs to 11 residues. CDR1 is MDHEN, CDR2 SYDVKM, per germline. V was clipped by 8 bases and J by 8 bases, with 12 bases between them.

This chain connects TRBV6-5 to TRBJ1-6; 7 nucleotides line up with TRBD1. The CDR3 length is 14 residues. After removal of 6 bases from V and 10 bases from J, the junction contained 9 bases not matched to a gene. Germline CDR1 is MNHEY and CDR2 is SVGAGI. The CDR3 DNA is TGTGCCAGCAGCGTACAGGGGTTTAGATCACCCCTCCACTTT. Protein product: CASSVQGFRSPLHF.

The chain has TRBV5-1 and TRBJ1-6; 7 nucleotides match TRBD1. CDR1 is SGHRS and CDR2 is YFSETQ in the germline V gene. V lost 5 bases to trimming and J lost 8 bases; unmatched junction nucleotides: 7. The CDR3 has 14 amino acids. CDR3 region: CASRSGTVDSPLHF. The DNA for the CDR3 is TGCGCCAGCAGATCCGGGACAGTCGATTCACCCCTCCACTTT.

The chain has TRBV6-1 and TRBJ2-1; D gene ambiguous. The CDR3 sequence is 14 residues long. V dropped 4 bases and J dropped 3 bases, with 10 bases sitting between them. Germline V gene data show CDR1 as MNHNS and CDR2 as SASEGT. CDR3 bases: TGTGCCAGCAGTGGTAGGCAGGTCTACAATGAGCAGTTCTTC. This codes for CASSGRQVYNEQFF.